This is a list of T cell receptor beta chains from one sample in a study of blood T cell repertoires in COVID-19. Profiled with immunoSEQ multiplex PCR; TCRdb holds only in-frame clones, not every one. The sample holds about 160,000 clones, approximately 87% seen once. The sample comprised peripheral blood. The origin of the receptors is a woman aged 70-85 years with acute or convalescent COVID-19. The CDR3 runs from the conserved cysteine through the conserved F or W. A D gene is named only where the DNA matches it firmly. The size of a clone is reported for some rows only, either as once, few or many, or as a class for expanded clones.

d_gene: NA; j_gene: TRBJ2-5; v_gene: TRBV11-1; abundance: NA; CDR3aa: CASSFARGGLGTQYF; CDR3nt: TGTGCCAGCAGCTTTGCGCGGGGCGGGCTAGGGACCCAGTACTTC
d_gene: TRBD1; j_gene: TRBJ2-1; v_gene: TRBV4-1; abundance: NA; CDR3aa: CASSQEGQGMSEQFF; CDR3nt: TGCGCCAGCAGCCAAGAGGGACAGGGGATGAGTGAGCAGTTCTTC
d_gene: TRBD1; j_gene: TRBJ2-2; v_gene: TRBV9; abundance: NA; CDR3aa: CASSPTGGMGGELFF; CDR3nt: TGTGCCAGCAGCCCGACAGGGGGCATGGGCGGGGAGCTGTTTTTT
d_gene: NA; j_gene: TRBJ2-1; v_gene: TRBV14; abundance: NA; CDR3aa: CASSQQGAYNEQFF; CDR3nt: TGTGCCAGCAGCCAGCAGGGTGCCTACAATGAGCAGTTCTTC
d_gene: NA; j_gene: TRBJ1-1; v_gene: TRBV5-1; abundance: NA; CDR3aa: CASSLDGRATEAFF; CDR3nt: TGCGCCAGCAGCTTGGATGGCAGGGCCACTGAAGCTTTCTTT
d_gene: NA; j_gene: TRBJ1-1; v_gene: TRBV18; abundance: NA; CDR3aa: CASSPSGWNTEAFF; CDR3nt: TGTGCCAGCTCACCGTCGGGATGGAACACTGAAGCTTTCTTT
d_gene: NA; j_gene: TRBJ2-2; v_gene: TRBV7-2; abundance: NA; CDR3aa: CASSLEPIRGFTGELFF; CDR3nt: TGTGCCAGCAGCTTAGAACCCATAAGGGGGTTCACCGGGGAGCTGTTTTTT
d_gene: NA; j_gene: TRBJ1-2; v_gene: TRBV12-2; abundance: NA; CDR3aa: CASRLEVRGNYGYTF; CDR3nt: TGTGCAAGTCGCTTAGAGGTTCGGGGTAACTATGGCTACACCTTC
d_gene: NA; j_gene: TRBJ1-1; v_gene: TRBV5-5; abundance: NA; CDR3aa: CASSAIPGTEAFF; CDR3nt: TGTGCCAGCAGCGCTATACCGGGCACTGAAGCTTTCTTT
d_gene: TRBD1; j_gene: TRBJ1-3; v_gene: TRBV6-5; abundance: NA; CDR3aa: CATGKDRYSGNTIYF; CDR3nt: TGTGCCACGGGAAAGGACAGGTACTCTGGAAACACCATATATTTT
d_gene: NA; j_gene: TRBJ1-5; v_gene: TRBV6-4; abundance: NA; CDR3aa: CASSCPGTCLSNQPQHF; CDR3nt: TGTGCCAGCAGTTGTCCCGGGACATGTCTCAGCAATCAGCCCCAGCATTTT
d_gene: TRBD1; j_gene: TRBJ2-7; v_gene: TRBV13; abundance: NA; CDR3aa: CASSKRDSLSSYEQYF; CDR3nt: TGTGCCAGCAGCAAACGGGACAGTCTAAGCTCCTACGAGCAGTACTTC
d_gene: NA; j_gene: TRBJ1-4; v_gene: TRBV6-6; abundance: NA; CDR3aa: CASSPDIGEKLFF; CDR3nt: TGTGCCAGCAGTCCGGACATCGGGGAAAAACTGTTTTTT
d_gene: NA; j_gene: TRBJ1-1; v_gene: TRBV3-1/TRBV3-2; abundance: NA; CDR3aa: CASSTTSTSNTEAFF; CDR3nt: TGTGCCAGCAGCACCACAAGTACCTCGAACACTGAAGCTTTCTTT
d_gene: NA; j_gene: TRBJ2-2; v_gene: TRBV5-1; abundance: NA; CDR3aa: CASSFRQVSAGELFF; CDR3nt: TGCGCCAGCAGCTTCCGACAGGTTAGCGCCGGGGAGCTGTTTTTT
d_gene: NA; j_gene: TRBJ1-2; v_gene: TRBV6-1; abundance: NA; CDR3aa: CASSEQGVGYTF; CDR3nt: TGTGCCAGCAGTGAACAAGGGGTTGGCTACACCTTC
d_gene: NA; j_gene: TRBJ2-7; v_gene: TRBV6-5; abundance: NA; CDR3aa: CASSNGGEQYF; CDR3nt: TGTGCCAGCAGCAACGGGGGAGAGCAGTACTTC
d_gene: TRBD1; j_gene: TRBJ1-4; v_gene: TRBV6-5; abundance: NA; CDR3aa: CASSYSGQGYEKLFF; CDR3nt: TGTGCCAGCAGTTACTCGGGACAGGGGTATGAAAAACTGTTTTTT
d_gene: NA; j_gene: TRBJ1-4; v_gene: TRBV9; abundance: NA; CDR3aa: CASSPRPGVEEKLFF; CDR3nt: TGTGCCAGCAGCCCCAGACCCGGGGTAGAAGAAAAACTGTTTTTT
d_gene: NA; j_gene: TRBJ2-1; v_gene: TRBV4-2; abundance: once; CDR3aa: CASSQETGIGFSEQFF; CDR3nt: TGTGCCAGCAGCCAGGAAACAGGGATCGGGTTTAGTGAGCAGTTCTTC
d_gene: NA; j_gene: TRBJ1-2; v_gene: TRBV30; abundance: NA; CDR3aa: CAWSQTGFNYGYTF; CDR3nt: TGTGCCTGGAGTCAAACAGGGTTCAACTATGGCTACACCTTC
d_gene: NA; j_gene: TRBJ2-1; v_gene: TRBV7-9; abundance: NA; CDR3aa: CASSPDSWVGGEQFF; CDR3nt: TGTGCCAGCAGCCCGGACAGCTGGGTGGGTGGTGAGCAGTTCTTC
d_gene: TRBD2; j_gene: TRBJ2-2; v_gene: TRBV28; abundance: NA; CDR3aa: CASSFRREGTGELFF; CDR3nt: TGTGCCAGCAGTTTCCGGCGGGAGGGAACCGGGGAGCTGTTTTTT
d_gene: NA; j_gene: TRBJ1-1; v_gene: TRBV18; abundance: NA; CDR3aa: CASSDSRQAFRAF; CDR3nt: TGTGCCAGCTCGGACTCGAGGCAGGCCTTTCGGGCTTTT
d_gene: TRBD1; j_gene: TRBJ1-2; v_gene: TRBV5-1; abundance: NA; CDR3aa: CASRRDRASNYGYTF; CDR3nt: TGCGCCAGCAGGCGGGACAGGGCCTCTAACTATGGCTACACCTTC
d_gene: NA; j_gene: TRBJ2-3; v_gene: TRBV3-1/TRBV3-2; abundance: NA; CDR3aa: CASSQDPHTDTQYF; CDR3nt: TGTGCCAGCAGCCAAGACCCCCACACAGATACGCAGTATTTT
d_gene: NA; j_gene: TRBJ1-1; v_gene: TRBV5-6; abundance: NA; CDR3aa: CASSLDSFMNTEAFF; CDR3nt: TGTGCCAGCAGCTTGGACAGTTTCATGAACACTGAAGCTTTCTTT
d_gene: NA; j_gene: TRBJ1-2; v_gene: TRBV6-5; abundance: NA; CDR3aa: CASSPEEVYGYTF; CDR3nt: TGTGCCAGCAGTCCTGAGGAGGTCTATGGCTACACCTTC
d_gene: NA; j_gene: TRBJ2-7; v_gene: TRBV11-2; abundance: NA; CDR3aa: CASSRGAFYEQYF; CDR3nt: TGTGCCAGCAGCCGCGGGGCGTTCTACGAGCAGTACTTC
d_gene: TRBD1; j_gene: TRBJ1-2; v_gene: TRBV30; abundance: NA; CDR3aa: CAWSATGGSYGYTF; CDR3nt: TGTGCCTGGAGTGCTACAGGGGGTTCCTATGGCTACACCTTC
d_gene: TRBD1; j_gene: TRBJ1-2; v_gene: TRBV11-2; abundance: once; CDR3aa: CASSHTGGLNIGYTF; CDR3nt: TGTGCCAGCAGCCACACAGGGGGGTTAAATATTGGCTACACCTTC